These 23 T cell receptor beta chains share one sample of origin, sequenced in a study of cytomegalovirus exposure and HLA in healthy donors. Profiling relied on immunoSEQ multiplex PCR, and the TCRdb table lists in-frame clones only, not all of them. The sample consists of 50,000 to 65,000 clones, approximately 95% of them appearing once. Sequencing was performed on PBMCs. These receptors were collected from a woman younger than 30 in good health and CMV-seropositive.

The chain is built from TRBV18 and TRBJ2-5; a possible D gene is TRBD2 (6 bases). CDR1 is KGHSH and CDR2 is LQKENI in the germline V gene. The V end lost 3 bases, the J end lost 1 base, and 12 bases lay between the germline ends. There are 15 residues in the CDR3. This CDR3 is CASSPRAGIQETQYF. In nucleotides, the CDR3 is TGTGCCAGCTCACCTCGGGCGGGGATCCAAGAGACCCAGTACTTC.

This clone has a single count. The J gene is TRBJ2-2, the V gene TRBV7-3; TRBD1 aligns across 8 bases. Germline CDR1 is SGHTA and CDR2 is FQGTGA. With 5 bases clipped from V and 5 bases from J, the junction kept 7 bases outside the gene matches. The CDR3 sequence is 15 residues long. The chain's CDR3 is CASSTRTGRTGELFF. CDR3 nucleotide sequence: TGTGCCAGCAGCACCCGGACAGGGAGGACCGGGGAGCTGTTTTTT.

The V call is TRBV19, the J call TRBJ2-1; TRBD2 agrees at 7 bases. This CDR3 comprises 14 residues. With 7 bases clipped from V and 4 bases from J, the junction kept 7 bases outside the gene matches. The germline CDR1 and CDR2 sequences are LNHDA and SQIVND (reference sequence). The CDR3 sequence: CASKKRDRYNEQFF. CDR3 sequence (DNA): TGTGCCAGTAAAAAGCGGGACCGTTACAATGAGCAGTTCTTC.

The CDR3 loop reads CASSPVTGAVFSPLHF. The DNA of the CDR3 is TGTGCCAGCAGCCCCGTGACAGGGGCCGTGTTTTCACCCCTCCACTTT. This chain links TRBV7-6 with TRBJ1-6; TRBD1 matches 8 bases. The V gene's germline CDR1 is SGHVS and CDR2 FNYEAQ. J gave up 9 bases and V 5 bases, and 12 bases lay outside the gene matches. The CDR3 consists of 16 residues.

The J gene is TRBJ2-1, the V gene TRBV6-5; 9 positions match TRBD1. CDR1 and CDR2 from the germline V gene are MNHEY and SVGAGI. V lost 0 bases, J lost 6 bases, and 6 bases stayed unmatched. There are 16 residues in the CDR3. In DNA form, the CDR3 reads TGTGCCAGCAGTTACTCGGGGGACAGGGTTCCCAATGAGCAGTTCTTC. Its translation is CASSYSGDRVPNEQFF.

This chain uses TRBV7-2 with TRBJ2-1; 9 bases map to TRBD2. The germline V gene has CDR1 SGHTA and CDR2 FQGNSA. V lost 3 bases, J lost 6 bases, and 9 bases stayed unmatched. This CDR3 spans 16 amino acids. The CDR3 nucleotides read TGTGCCAGCAGCTTGCCCGGCGGGAGGGCCCGCAATGAGCAGTTCTTC. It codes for CASSLPGGRARNEQFF.

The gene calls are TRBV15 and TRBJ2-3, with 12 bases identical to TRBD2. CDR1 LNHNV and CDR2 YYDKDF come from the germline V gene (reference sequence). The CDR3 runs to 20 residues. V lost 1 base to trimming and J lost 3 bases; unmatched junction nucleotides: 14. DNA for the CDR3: TGTGCCACCAGCAGAGGGGCCGCCGGGACTAGCGGGCGCCAAACAGATACGCAGTATTTT. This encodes CATSRGAAGTSGRQTDTQYF.

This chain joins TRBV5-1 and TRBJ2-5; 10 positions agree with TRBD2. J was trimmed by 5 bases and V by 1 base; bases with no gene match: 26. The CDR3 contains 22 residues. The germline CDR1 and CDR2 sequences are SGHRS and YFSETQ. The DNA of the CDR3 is TGCGCCAGCAGCTTGTTCGGGCTAGCGGGAGCCACGAACGTCCAGGCGGGGGAGACCCAGTACTTC. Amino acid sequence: CASSLFGLAGATNVQAGETQYF.

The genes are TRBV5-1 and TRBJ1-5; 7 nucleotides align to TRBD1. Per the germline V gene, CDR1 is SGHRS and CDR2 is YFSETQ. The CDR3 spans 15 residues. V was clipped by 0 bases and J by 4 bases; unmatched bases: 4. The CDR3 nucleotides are TGCGCCAGCAGCTTGGAGGGACAGAGTAATCAGCCCCAGCATTTT. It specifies CASSLEGQSNQPQHF.

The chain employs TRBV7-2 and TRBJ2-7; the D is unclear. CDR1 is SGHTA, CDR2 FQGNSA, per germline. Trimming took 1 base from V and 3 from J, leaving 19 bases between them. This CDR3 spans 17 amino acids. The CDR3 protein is CASSLGLGATGVYEQYF. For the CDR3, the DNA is TGTGCCAGCAGCTTAGGATTAGGAGCAACCGGAGTCTACGAGCAGTACTTC. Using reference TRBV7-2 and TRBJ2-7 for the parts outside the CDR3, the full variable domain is GAGVSQSPSNKVTEKGKDVELRCDPISGHTALYWYRQSLGQGLEFLIYFQGNSAPDKSGLPSDRFSAERTGGSVSTLTIQRTQQEDSAVYLCASSLGLGATGVYEQYFGPGTRLTVT.

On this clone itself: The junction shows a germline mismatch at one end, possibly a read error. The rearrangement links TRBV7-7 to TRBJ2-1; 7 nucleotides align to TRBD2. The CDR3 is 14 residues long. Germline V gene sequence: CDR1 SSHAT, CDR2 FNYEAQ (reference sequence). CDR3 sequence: CASSRLASFNEQFF. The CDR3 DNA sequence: TGTGCTAGCAGCCGACTAGCATCATTCAATGAGCAGTTCTTC.

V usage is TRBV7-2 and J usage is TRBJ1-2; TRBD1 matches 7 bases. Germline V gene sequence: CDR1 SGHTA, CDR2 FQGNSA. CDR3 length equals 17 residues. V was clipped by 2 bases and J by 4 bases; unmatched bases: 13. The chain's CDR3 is CASSLWTGLSLGYGYTF. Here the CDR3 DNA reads TGTGCCAGCAGCTTATGGACAGGATTGTCACTCGGCTATGGCTACACCTTC.

The CDR3: CASSTGSGEAFF. The CDR3 nucleotides are TGTGCCAGCTCCACGGGTTCCGGTGAAGCTTTCTTT. This chain joins TRBV18 and TRBJ1-1; no firm D call. The CDR3 contains 12 residues. The germline gives CDR1 KGHSH, CDR2 LQKENI. V shed 6 bases and J shed 7 bases, with 12 bases lying between them.

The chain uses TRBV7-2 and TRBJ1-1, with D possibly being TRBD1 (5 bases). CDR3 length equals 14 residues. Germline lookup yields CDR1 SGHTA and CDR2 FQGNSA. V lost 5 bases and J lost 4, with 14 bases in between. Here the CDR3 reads CASSQDSSSTEAFF. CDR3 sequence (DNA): TGTGCCAGCAGCCAAGACAGCAGTAGCACTGAAGCTTTCTTT.

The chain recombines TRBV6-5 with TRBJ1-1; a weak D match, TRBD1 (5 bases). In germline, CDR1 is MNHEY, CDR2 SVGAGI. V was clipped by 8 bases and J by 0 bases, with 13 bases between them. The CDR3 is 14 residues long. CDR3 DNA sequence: TGTGCCAGCTTCCAGGGAACGGTGAACACTGAAGCTTTCTTT. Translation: CASFQGTVNTEAFF.

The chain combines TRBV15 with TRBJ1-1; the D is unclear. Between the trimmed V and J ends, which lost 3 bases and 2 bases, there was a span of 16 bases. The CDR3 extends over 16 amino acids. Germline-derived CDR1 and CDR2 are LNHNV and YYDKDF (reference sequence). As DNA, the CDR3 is TGTGCCACCAGCAGGGGGAGTGGTGCTGGAAACACTGAAGCTTTCTTT. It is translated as CATSRGSGAGNTEAFF.

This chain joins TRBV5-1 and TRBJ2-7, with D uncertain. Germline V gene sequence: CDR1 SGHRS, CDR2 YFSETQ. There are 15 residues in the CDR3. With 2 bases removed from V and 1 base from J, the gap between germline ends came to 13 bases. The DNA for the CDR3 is TGCGCCAGCAGCTTAGGCGCGAGCGAATCCTACGAGCAGTACTTC. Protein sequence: CASSLGASESYEQYF. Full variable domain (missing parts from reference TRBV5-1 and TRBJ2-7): KAGVTQTPRYLIKTRGQQVTLSCSPISGHRSVSWYQQTPGQGLQFLFEYFSETQRNKGNFPGRFSGRQFSNSRSEMNVSTLELGDSALYLCASSLGASESYEQYFGPGTRLTVT.

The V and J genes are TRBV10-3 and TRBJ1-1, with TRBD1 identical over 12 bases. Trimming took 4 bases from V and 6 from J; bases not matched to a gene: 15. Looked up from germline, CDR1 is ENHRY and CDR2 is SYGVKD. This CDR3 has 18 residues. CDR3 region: CAISATGGTGGYYSEAFF. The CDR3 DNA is TGTGCCATCAGTGCCACCGGAGGGACAGGGGGCTATTATTCTGAAGCTTTCTTT.

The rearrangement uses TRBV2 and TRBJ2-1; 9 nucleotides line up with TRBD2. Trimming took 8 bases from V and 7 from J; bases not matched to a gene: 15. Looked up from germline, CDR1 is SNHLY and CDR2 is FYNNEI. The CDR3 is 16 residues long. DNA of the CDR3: TGTGCCAGCCTTGGGGTAGCGGGAGTAATTTCGAATGAGCAGTTCTTC. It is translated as CASLGVAGVISNEQFF. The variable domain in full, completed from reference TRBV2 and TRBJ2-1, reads EPEVTQTPSHQVTQMGQEVILRCVPISNHLYFYWYRQILGQKVEFLVSFYNNEISEKSEIFDDQFSVERPDGSNFTLKIRSTKLEDSAMYFCASLGVAGVISNEQFFGPGTRLTVL.

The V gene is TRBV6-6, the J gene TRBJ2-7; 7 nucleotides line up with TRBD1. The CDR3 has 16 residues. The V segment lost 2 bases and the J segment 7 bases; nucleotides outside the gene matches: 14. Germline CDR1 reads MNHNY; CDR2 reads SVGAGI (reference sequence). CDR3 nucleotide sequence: TGTGCCAGCAGTTACCCTGTAGAGGGACAGTCGGGGGAGCAGTACTTC. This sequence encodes CASSYPVEGQSGEQYF.

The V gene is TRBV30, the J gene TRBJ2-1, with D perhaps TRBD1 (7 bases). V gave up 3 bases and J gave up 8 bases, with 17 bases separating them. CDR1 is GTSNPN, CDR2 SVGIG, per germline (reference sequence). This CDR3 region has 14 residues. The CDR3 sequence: CAWSLTGRNDEQFF. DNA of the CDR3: TGTGCCTGGAGCTTGACAGGGAGGAACGATGAGCAGTTCTTC.

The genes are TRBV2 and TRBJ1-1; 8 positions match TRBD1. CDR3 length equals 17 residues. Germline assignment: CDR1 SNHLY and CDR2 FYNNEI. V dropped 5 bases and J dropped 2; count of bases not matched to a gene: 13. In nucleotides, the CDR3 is TGTGCCAGCAGTTATAGGGGGGGACAGGCCCACAACACTGAAGCTTTCTTT. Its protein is CASSYRGGQAHNTEAFF.

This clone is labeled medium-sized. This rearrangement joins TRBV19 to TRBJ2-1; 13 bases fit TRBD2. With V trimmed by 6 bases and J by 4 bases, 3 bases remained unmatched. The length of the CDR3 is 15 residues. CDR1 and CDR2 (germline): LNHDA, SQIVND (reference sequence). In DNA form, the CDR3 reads TGTGCCAGTAGCCAGACTAGCGGGGGGTACAATGAGCAGTTCTTC. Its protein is CASSQTSGGYNEQFF.